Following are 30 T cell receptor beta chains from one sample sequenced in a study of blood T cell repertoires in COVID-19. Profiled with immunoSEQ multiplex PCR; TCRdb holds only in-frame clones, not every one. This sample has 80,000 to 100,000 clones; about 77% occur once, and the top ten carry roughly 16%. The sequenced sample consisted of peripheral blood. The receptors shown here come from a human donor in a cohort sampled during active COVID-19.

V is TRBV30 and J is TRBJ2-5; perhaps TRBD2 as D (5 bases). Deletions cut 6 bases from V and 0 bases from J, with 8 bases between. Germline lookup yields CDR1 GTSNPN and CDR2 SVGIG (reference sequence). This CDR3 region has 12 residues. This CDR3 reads CACGENQETQYF. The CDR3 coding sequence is TGTGCCTGCGGGGAGAACCAAGAGACCCAGTACTTC.

Written as DNA, the CDR3 is TGTGCCAGCAGCCAGGTATCCTACGAGCAGTACTTC. Its protein product is CASSQVSYEQYF. The chain is built from TRBV11-2 and TRBJ2-7; D is unclear. The CDR3 contains 12 residues. CDR1 and CDR2 from the germline V gene are SGHAT and FQNNGV. With 5 bases removed from V and 1 base from J, the gap between germline ends came to 6 bases.

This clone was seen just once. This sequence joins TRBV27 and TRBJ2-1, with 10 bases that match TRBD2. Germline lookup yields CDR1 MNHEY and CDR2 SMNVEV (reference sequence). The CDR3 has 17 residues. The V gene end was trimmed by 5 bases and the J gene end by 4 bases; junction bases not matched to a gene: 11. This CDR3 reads CASSASTRLAGYNEQFF. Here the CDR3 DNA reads TGTGCCAGCAGTGCAAGCACTCGACTAGCGGGTTACAATGAGCAGTTCTTC.

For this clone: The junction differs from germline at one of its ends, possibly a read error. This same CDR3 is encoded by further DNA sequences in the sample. CDR3 loop: CATSVTTQRGSQDF. DNA for the CDR3: TGTGCCACCAGCGTCACTACTCAACGGGGTAGCCAAGACTTC. V gene TRBV15 combines with J gene TRBJ1-2; D remains ambiguous. The CDR3 has 14 residues. CDR1 LNHNV and CDR2 YYDKDF come from the germline V gene (reference sequence). Full variable domain (rest looked up from reference TRBV15 and TRBJ1-2): DAMVIQNPRYQVTQFGKPVTLSCSQTLNHNVMYWYQQKSSQAPKLLFHYYDKDFNNEADTPDNFQSRRPNTSFCFLDIRSPGLGDTAMYLCATSVTTQRGSQDFGSGTRLTVV.

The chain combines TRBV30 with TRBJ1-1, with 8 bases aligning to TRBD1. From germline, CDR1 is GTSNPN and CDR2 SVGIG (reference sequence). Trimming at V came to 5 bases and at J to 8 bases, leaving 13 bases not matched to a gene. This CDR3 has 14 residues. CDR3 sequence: CAWERQGILREAFF. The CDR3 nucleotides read TGTGCCTGGGAAAGACAGGGGATCCTCCGAGAAGCTTTCTTT.

The CDR3 reads CASSLVGSTGYTF. CDR3 nucleotide sequence: TGTGCCAGCAGCTTAGTTGGCAGTACAGGCTACACCTTC. The rearrangement uses TRBV7-9 and TRBJ1-2; no clear D. The CDR3 spans 13 residues. CDR1 and CDR2 from the germline V gene are SEHNR and FQNEAQ (reference sequence). The V end was cut by 1 base, the J end by 8 bases, with 11 bases between.

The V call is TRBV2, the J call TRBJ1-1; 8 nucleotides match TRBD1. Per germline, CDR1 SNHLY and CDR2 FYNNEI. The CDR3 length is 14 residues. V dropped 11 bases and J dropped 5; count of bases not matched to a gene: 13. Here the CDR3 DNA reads TGTGCCGCCAAACCCTGGCAGGGGGCGACTGAAGCTTTCTTT. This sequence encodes CAAKPWQGATEAFF.

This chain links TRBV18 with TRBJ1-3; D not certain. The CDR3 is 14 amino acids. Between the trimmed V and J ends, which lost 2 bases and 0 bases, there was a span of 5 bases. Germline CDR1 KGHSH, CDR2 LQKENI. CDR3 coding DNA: TGTGCCAGCTCACCAGGCAGCTCTGGAAACACCATATATTTT. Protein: CASSPGSSGNTIYF.

In DNA form, the CDR3 reads TGTGCCAGCAGTCGGACAGGGGTGAGTGCTGAAGCTTTCTTT. Protein: CASSRTGVSAEAFF. The chain uses TRBV27 and TRBJ1-1, with 9 positions matching TRBD1. CDR3 length equals 14 residues. J was trimmed by 6 bases and V by 5 bases; bases with no gene match: 7. Germline values: CDR1 MNHEY, CDR2 SMNVEV (reference sequence).

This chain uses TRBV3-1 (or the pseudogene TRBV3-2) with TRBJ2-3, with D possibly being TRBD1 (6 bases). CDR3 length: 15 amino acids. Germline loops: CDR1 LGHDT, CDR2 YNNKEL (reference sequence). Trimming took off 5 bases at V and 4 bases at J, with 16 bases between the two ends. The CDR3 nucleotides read TGTGCCAGCAGCTCCTTTAACAGGGACCCAGATACGCAGTATTTT. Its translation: CASSSFNRDPDTQYF.

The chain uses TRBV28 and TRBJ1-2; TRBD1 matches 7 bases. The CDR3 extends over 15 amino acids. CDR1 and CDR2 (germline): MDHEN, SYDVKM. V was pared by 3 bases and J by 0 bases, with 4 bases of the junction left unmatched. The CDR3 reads CASSFRDRTNYGYTF. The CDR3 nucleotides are TGTGCCAGCAGTTTTCGGGACAGAACTAACTATGGCTACACCTTC.

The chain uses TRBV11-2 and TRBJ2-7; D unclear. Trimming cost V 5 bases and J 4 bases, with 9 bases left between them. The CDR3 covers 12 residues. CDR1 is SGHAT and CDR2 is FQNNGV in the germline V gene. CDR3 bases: TGTGCCAGCAGCCGAGGAGTATACGAGCAGTACTTC. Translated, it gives CASSRGVYEQYF. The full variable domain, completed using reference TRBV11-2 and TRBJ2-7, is EAGVAQSPRYKIIEKRQSVAFWCNPISGHATLYWYQQILGQGPKLLIQFQNNGVVDDSQLPKDRFSAERLKGVDSTLKIQPAKLEDSAVYLCASSRGVYEQYFGPGTRLTVT.

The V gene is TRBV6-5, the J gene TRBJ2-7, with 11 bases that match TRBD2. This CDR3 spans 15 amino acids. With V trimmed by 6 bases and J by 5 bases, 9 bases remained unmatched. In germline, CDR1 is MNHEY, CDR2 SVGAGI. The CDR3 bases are TGTGCCAGCAGCCCCGGGCTAGCGGGAGGTGACGAGCAGTACTTC. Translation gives CASSPGLAGGDEQYF.

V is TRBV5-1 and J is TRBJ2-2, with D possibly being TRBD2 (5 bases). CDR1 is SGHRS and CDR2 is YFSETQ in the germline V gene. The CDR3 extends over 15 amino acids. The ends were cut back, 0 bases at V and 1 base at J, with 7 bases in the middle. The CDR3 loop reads CASSLVEENTGELFF. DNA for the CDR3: TGCGCCAGCAGCTTGGTGGAGGAGAACACCGGGGAGCTGTTTTTT.

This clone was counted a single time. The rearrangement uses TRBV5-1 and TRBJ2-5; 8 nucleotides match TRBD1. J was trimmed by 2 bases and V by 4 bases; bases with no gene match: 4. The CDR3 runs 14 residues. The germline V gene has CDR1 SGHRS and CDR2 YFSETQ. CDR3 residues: CASSQGQAQETQYF. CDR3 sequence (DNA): TGCGCCAGCAGCCAGGGACAGGCGCAAGAGACCCAGTACTTC.

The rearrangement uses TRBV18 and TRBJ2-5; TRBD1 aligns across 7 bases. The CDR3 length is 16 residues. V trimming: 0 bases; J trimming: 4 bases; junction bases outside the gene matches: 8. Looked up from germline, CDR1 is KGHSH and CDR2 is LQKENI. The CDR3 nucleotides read TGTGCCAGCTCACCACCGAAGGGGGCGCGGACAGAGACCCAGTACTTC. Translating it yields CASSPPKGARTETQYF.

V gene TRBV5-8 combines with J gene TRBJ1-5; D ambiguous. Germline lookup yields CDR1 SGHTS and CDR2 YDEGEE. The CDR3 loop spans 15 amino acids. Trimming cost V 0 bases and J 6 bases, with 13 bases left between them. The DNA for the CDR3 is TGTGCCAGCAGCTTGGCCAAGGGAGGAGGTCAGCCCCAGCATTTT. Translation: CASSLAKGGGQPQHF.

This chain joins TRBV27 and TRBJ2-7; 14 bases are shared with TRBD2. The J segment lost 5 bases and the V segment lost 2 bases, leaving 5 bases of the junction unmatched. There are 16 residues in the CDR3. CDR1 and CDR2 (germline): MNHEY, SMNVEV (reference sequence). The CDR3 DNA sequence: TGTGCCAGCAGTTTAAGACTAGCGGGAGGGCCGAACGAGCAGTACTTC. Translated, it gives CASSLRLAGGPNEQYF.

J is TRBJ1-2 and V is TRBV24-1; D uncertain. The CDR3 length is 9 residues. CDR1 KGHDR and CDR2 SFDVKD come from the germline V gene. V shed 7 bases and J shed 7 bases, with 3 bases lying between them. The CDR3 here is CATRSGYTF. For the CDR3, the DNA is TGTGCCACCAGGAGTGGCTACACCTTC.

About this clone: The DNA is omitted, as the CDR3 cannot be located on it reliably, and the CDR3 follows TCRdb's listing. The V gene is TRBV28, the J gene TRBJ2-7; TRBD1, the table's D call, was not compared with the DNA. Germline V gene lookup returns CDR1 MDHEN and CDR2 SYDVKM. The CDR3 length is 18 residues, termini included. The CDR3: CASSSPGTGTYFGNEQYF.

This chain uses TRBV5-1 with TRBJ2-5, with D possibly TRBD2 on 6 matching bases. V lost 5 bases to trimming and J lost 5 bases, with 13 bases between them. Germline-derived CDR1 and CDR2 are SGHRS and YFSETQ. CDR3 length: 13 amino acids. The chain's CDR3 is CASSYSGTETQYF. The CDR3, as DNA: TGCGCCAGCAGTTATAGCGGAACGGAGACCCAGTACTTC.

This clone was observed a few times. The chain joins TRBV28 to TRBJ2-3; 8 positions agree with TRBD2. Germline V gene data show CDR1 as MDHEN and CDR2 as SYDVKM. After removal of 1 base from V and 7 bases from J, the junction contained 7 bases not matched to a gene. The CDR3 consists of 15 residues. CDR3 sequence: CASSLLTGGPNTQYF. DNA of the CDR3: TGTGCCAGCAGTTTATTAACGGGAGGGCCCAATACGCAGTATTTT.

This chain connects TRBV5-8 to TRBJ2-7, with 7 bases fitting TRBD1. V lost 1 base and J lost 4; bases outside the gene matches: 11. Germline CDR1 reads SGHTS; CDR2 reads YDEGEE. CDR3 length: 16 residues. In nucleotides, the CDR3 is TGTGCCAGCAGCTTGCTTCTCGGGACAGCCGGGTACGAGCAGTACTTC. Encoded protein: CASSLLLGTAGYEQYF.

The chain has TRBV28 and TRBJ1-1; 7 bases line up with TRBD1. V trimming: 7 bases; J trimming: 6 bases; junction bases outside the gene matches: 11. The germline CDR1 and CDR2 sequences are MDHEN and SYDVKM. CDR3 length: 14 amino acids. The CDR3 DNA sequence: TGTGCCAGCACTCCATGGAGGGACAGCCCTGAAGCTTTCTTT. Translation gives CASTPWRDSPEAFF.

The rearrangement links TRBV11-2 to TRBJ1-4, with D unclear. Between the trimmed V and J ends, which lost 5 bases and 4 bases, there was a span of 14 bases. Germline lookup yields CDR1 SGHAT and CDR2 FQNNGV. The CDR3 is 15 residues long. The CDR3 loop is CASSHLGGLNEKLFF. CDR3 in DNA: TGTGCCAGCAGCCACCTCGGCGGACTTAATGAAAAACTGTTTTTT.

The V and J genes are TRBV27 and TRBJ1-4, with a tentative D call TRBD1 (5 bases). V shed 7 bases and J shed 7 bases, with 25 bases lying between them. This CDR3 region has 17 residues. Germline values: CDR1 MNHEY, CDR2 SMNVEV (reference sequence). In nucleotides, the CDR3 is TGTGCCAGCAAAACGGTGACCGGAGGGGTCCCGGGTGAAAAACTGTTTTTT. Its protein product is CASKTVTGGVPGEKLFF.

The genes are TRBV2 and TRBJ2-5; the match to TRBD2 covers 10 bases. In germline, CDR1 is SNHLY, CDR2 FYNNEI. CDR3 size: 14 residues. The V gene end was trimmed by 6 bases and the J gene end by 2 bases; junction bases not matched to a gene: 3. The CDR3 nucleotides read TGTGCCAGCAGCCTAGCGGGAGTACAAGAGACCCAGTACTTC. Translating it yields CASSLAGVQETQYF.

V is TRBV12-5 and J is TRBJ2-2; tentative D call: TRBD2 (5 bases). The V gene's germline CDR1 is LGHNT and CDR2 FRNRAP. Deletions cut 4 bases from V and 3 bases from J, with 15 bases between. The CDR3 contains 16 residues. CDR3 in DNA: TGTGCTAGTGGTTCCTCCTTATCGGACTACACCGGGGAGCTGTTTTTT. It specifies CASGSSLSDYTGELFF.

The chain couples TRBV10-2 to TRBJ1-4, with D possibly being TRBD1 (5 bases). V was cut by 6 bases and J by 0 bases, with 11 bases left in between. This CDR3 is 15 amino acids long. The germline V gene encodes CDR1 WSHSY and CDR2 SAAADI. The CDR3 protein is CASRGGPATNEKLFF. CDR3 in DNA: TGCGCCAGCAGGGGGGGTCCTGCAACTAATGAAAAACTGTTTTTT.

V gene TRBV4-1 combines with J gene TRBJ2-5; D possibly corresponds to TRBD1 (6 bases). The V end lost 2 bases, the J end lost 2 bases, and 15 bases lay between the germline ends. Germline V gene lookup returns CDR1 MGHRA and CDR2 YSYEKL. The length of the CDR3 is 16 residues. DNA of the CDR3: TGCGCCAGCAGCCAACCATGGGGTGGACAGCAAGAGACCCAGTACTTC. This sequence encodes CASSQPWGGQQETQYF.